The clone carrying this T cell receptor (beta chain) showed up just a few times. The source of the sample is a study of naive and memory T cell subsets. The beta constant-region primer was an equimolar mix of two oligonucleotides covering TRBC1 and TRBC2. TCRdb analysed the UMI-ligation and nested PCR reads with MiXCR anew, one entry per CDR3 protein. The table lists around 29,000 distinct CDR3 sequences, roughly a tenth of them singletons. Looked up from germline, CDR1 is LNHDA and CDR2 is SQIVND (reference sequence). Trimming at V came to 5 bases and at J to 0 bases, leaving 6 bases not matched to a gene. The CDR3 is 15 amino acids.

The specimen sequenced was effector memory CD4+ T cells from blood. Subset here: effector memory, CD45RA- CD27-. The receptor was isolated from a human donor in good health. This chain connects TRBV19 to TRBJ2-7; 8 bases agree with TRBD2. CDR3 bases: TGTGCCAGTAGTGACCAAGCGGGGGCCTCCTACGAGCAGTACTTC. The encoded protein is CASSDQAGASYEQYF.